In this sample, the clone carrying this T cell receptor beta chain turned up many times. What it recognizes is unknown. This entry belongs to a study of identical twins. Study observations and caveats: Out-of-frame sharing of TCR alpha in monozygotic twins was underestimated by models. Partial confounding of zero-insertion analyses by invariant MAIT and iNKT cells was possible.

After template switching added a universal primer site, the resulting cDNA carried unique molecular identifiers. TCRdb passed the 5' RACE reads through MiXCR, listing each CDR3 protein once. Among about 690,000 distinct CDR3 sequences listed, 5.5% to 6.5% were seen once. V lost 5 bases and J 11 bases, leaving 15 bases between the germline ends. The CDR3 covers 12 residues. The chain has TRBV12-3 or TRBV12-4 and TRBJ1-1; tentatively, D is TRBD1 (6 bases). This receptor was taken from a man aged 18 to 30 in good health. The sample comprised naive T cells sorted from blood. The CDR3 spells CASSITGWGAFF. The CDR3, as DNA: TGTGCCAGCAGTATAACAGGGTGGGGTGCTTTCTTT.